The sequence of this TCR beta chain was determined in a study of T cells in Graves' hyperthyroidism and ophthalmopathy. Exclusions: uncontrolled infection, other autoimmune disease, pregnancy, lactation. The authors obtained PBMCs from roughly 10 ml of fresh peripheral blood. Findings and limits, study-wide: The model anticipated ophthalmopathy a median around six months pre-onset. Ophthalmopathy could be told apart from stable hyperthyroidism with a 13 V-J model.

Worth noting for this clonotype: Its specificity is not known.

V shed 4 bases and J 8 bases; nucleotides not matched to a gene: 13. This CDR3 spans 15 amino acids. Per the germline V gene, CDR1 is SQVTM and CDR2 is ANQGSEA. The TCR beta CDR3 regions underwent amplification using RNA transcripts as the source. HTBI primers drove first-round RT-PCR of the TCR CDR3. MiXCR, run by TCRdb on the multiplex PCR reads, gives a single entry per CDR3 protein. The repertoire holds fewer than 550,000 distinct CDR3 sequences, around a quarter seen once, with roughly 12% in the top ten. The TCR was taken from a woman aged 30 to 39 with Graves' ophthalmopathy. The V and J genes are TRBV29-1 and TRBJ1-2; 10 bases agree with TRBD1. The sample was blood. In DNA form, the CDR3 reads TGCAGCGTTGGCGGGGACAGGGGAATTTTCTACGGCTACACCTTC. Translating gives CSVGGDRGIFYGYTF.